This entry lists 9 T cell receptor beta chains sequenced from one sample in a study of T cell responses to AZD1222 COVID-19 vaccine. Clones were sequenced by immunoSEQ multiplex PCR, and TCRdb holds only the in-frame ones, with some missing. Found here are 55,000 to 85,000 clones, around 84% of them singletons; the top ten hold about a tenth. Source: peripheral blood, taken on day 0 of AZD1222 vaccination. All receptors derive from an adult in good health.

V gene TRBV2 combines with J gene TRBJ1-2, with D perhaps TRBD1 (6 bases). Germline CDR1 and CDR2: SNHLY and FYNNEI. The CDR3 runs 15 residues. V was shortened by 4 bases and J by 0 bases, with 12 bases between the two germline ends. The CDR3 DNA sequence: TGTGCCAGCAGTGGTGCCAGGGGAGCTAACTATGGCTACACCTTC. This codes for CASSGARGANYGYTF.

V usage is TRBV28 and J usage is TRBJ1-4, with a possible D match to TRBD1 (6 bases). The CDR3 runs 15 residues. V was clipped by 6 bases and J by 6 bases, with 17 bases between them. CDR1 MDHEN and CDR2 SYDVKM come from the germline V gene. The CDR3 DNA reads as TGTGCCAGCAGGTCCACAGGGAGGGGGTATGAAAAACTGTTTTTT. Amino acid sequence: CASRSTGRGYEKLFF.

The J gene is TRBJ1-5, the V gene TRBV28; TRBD1 is a possible D gene (5 bases). V was shortened by 6 bases and J by 1 base, with 13 bases between the two germline ends. The CDR3 runs 15 residues. CDR1 MDHEN and CDR2 SYDVKM come from the germline V gene. CDR3 loop: CASRNPGGSNQPQHF. CDR3 in DNA: TGTGCCAGCAGGAACCCTGGGGGGAGCAATCAGCCCCAGCATTTT. Variable domain in full (rest from reference TRBV28 and TRBJ1-5): DVKVTQSSRYLVKRTGEKVFLECVQDMDHENMFWYRQDPGLGLRLIYFSYDVKMKEKGDIPEGYSVSREKKERFSLILESASTNQTSMYLCASRNPGGSNQPQHFGDGTRLSIL.

Only a few counts were recorded for this clone. The J gene is TRBJ2-7, the V gene TRBV10-3; no clear D. In germline, CDR1 is ENHRY, CDR2 SYGVKD. Trimming took off 3 bases at V and 2 bases at J, with 20 bases between the two ends. This CDR3 has 17 amino acids. The CDR3 loop is CAISETTLETVAYEQYF. The CDR3, as DNA: TGTGCCATCAGTGAAACGACATTAGAGACGGTAGCCTACGAGCAGTACTTC.

The chain couples TRBV28 to TRBJ2-1; 9 bases agree with TRBD1. There are 16 residues in the CDR3. Germline trimming cut 4 bases from V and 6 bases from J; bases unmatched to any gene: 10. The germline CDR1 and CDR2 sequences are MDHEN and SYDVKM. In DNA form, the CDR3 reads TGTGCCAGCAGTTCTCCGACAGGGGGGAACCTCAATGAGCAGTTCTTC. It specifies CASSSPTGGNLNEQFF.

The chain employs TRBV29-1 and TRBJ2-5; perhaps D is TRBD1 or TRBD2 (5 bases each). This CDR3 spans 14 amino acids. V lost 4 bases and J 2 bases, leaving 14 bases between the germline ends. Germline CDR1 SQVTM, CDR2 ANQGSEA. Here the CDR3 reads CSVVVGAGQETQYF. Written as DNA, the CDR3 is TGCAGCGTTGTAGTCGGGGCAGGTCAAGAGACCCAGTACTTC.

The chain is built from TRBV9 and TRBJ1-2; 11 bases fit TRBD1. From germline, CDR1 is SGDLS and CDR2 YYNGEE. The V segment lost 4 bases and the J segment 8 bases; nucleotides outside the gene matches: 19. The CDR3 runs to 18 residues. DNA of the CDR3: TGTGCCAGCAGCAAAAGCTGGGGACAGGGGGGAAGGTTTTCCGGCTACACCTTC. Translating it yields CASSKSWGQGGRFSGYTF.

The gene calls are TRBV5-6 and TRBJ2-7; 8 nucleotides align to TRBD1. After removal of 1 base from V and 4 bases from J, the junction contained 4 bases not matched to a gene. This CDR3 spans 14 amino acids. Germline values: CDR1 SGHDT, CDR2 YYEEEE. The DNA for the CDR3 is TGTGCCAGCAGCTTGCCAGGGGGCTTTTACGAGCAGTACTTC. Amino acids: CASSLPGGFYEQYF.

The chain joins TRBV9 to TRBJ2-5; D uncertain. Trimming left V 0 bases short and J 2 bases short, with 11 bases between. Per germline, CDR1 SGDLS and CDR2 YYNGEE. The CDR3 contains 15 residues. CDR3 sequence reads: CASSVGARRQETQYF. CDR3 sequence (DNA): TGTGCCAGCAGCGTAGGGGCTAGGCGGCAAGAGACCCAGTACTTC.